Detailed here is one T cell receptor beta chain. The antigen remains undetermined. This sample stems from a study of neoadjuvant nivolumab and ipilimumab in lung cancer. Study-wide background: Nivolumab 3 mg/kg was given days 1, 15 and 29, plus ipilimumab 1 mg/kg day 1 in combination.

Study observations and caveats: TCR receptors were sequenced in few samples.

TCRdb keeps only in-frame clones here, not all; method: immunoSEQ multiplex PCR. The sample shows under 4,000 clones, around three quarters of them seen only once. Source: peripheral blood, taken after neoadjuvant nivolumab, alone or with ipilimumab, at or shortly before surgery. The source is an adult with non-small cell lung cancer.

In DNA form, the CDR3 reads TGTGCCAGTTCTCGAGCCCCCGACAATCAGCCCCAGCATTTT. Translated, it gives CASSRAPDNQPQHF. The chain recombines TRBV2 with TRBJ1-5; D call uncertain. CDR3 length: 14 amino acids. The germline CDR1 and CDR2 sequences are SNHLY and FYNNEI. Trimming stripped 9 bases from V and 3 bases from J, with 15 bases between.